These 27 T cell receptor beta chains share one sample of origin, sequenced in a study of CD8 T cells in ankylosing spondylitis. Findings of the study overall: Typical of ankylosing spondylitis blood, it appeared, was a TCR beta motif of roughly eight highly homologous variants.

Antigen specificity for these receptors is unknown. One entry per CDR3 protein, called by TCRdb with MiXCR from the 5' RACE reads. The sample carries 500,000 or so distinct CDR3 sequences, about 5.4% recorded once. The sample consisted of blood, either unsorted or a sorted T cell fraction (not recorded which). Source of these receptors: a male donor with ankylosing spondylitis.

The CDR3 protein is CASSPRDADLTGELFF. As DNA, the CDR3 is TGTGCCAGCAGCCCCCGGGACGCAGACCTCACTGGGGAGCTGTTTTTT. The gene calls are TRBV4-2 and TRBJ2-2; D tentatively reads TRBD1 or TRBD2 (5 bases each). The CDR3 has 16 residues. Trimming took off 4 bases at V and 8 bases at J, with 20 bases between the two ends. In germline, CDR1 is LGHNA, CDR2 YNFKEQ.

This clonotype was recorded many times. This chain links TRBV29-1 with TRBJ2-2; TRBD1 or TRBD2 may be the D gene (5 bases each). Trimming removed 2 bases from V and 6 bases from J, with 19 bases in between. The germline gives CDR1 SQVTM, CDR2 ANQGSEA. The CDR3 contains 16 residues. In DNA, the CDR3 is TGCAGCGTTGAAAAGGGTGGGGGTTTCGGGTCCGGGGAGCTGTTTTTT. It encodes CSVEKGGGFGSGELFF.

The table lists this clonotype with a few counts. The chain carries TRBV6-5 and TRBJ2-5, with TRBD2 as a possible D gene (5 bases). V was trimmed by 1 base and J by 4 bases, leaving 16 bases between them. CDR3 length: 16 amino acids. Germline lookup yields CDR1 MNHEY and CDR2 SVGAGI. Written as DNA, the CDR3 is TGTGCCAGCAGTTACTTGAATGTCGGGGAGCGAGAGACCCAGTACTTC. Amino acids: CASSYLNVGERETQYF.

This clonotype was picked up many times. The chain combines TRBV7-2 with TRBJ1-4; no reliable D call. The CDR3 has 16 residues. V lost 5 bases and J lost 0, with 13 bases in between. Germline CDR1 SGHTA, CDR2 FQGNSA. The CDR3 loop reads CASSPSVTATNEKLFF. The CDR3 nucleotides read TGTGCCAGCAGCCCGTCCGTGACGGCAACTAATGAAAAACTGTTTTTT. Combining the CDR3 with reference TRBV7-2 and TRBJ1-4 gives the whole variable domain GAGVSQSPSNKVTEKGKDVELRCDPISGHTALYWYRQSLGQGLEFLIYFQGNSAPDKSGLPSDRFSAERTGGSVSTLTIQRTQQEDSAVYLCASSPSVTATNEKLFFGSGTQLSVL.

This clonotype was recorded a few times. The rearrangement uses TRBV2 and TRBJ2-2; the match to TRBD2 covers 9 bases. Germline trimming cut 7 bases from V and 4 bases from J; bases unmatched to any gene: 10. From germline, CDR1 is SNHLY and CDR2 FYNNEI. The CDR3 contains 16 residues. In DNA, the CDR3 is TGTGCCAGCACCCAAAGGTCTAGCGGGATCACCGGGGAGCTGTTTTTT. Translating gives CASTQRSSGITGELFF.

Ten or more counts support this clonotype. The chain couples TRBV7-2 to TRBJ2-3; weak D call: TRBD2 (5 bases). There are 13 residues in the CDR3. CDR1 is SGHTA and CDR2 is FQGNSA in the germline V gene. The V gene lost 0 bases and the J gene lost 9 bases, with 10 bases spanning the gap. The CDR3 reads CASSLADRETQYF. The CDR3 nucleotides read TGTGCCAGCAGCTTAGCCGATCGGGAAACGCAGTATTTT.

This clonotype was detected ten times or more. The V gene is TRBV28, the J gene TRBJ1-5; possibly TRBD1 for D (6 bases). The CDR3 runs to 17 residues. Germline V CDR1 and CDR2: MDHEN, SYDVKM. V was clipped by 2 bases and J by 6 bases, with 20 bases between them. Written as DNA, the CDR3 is TGTGCCAGCAGTTTACCGGGACAAGGGTGGGTCGGTCAGCCCCAGCATTTT. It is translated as CASSLPGQGWVGQPQHF.

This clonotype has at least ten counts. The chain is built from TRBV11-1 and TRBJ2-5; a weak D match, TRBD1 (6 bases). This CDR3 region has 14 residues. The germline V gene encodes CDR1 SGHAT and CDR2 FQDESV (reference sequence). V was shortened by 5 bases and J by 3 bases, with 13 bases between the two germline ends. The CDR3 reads CASSHPQGKETQYF. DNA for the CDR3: TGTGCCAGCAGCCATCCCCAGGGGAAAGAGACCCAGTACTTC.

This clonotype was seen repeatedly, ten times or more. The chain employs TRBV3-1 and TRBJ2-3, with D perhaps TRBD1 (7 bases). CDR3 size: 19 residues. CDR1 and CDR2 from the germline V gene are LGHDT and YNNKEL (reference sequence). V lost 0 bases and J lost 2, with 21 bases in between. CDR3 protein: CASSQDLTPRGRSTDTQYF. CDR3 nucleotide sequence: TGTGCCAGCAGCCAAGATTTGACCCCCAGGGGGAGGTCCACAGATACGCAGTATTTT.

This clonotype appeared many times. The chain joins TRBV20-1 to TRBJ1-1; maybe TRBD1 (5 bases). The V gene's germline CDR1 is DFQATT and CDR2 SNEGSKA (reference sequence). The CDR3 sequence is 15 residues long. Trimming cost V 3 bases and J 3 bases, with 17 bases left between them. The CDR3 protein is CSASEGALGDTEAFF. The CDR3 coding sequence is TGCAGTGCTAGTGAAGGGGCCCTGGGTGACACTGAAGCTTTCTTT.

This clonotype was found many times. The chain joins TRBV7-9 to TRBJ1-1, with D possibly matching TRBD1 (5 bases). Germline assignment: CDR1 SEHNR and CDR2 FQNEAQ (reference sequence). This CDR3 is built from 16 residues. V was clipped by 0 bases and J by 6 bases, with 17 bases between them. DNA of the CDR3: TGTGCCAGCAGCTTAGCCAGGGACGGTGGAGAGGCTGAAGCTTTCTTT. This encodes CASSLARDGGEAEAFF.

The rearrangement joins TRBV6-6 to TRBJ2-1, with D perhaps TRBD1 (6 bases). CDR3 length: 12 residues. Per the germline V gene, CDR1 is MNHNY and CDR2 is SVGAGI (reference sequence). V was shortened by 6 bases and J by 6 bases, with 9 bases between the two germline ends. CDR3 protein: CASRAQGNEQFF. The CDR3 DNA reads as TGTGCCAGCAGAGCACAGGGCAATGAGCAGTTCTTC.

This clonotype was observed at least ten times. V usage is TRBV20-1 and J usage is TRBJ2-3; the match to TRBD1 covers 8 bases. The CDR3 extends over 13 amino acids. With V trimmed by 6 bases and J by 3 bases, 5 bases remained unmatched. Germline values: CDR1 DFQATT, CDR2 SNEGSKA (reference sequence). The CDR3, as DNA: TGCAGTGCGCGAAGGACAGGGACAGATACGCAGTATTTT. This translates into CSARRTGTDTQYF.

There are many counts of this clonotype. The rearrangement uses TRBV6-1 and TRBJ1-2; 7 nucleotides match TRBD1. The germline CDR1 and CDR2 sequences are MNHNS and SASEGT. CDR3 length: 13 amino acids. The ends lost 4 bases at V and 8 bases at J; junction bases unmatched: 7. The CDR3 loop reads CASSARQGLGYTF. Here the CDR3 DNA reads TGTGCCAGCAGTGCCCGACAGGGCCTAGGCTACACCTTC.

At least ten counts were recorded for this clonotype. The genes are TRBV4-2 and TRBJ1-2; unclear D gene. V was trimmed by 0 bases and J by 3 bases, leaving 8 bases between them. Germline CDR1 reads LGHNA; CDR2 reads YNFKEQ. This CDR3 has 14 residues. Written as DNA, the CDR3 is TGTGCCAGCAGCCAAGATGGGAGGGACTATGGCTACACCTTC. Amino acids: CASSQDGRDYGYTF.

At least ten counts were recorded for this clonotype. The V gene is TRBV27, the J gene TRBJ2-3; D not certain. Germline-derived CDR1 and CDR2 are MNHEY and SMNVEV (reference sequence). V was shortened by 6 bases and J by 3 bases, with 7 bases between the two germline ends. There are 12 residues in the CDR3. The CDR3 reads CASSPMTDTQYF. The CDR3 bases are TGTGCCAGCAGCCCCATGACAGATACGCAGTATTTT.

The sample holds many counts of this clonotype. The CDR3 nucleotides are TGCGCCAGCAGCCAAATCTTAGGGAGCGCCTACGAGCAGTACTTC. It specifies CASSQILGSAYEQYF. V is TRBV4-3 and J is TRBJ2-7; possibly TRBD2 for D (5 bases). Trimming left V 2 bases short and J 2 bases short, with 13 bases between. Germline V gene lookup returns CDR1 LGHNA and CDR2 YSLEER. The CDR3 runs to 15 residues.

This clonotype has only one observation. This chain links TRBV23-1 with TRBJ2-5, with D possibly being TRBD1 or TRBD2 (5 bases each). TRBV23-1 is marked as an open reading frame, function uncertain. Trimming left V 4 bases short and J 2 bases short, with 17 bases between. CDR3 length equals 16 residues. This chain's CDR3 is CASSPGGFMGQETQYF. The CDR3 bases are TGCGCCAGCAGTCCTGGGGGTTTCATGGGGCAAGAGACCCAGTACTTC.

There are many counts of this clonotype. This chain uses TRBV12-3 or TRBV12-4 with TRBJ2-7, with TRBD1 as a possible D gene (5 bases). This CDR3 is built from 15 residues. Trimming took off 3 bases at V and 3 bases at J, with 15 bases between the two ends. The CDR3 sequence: CASSLKYRPDYEQYF. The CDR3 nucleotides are TGTGCCAGCAGTTTGAAGTACAGGCCGGACTACGAGCAGTACTTC.

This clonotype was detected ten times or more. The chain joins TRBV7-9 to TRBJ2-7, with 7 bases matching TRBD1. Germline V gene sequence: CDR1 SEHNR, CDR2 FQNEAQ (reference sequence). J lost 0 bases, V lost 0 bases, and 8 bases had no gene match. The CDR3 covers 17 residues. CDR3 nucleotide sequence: TGTGCCAGCAGCTTAGCTGAAAGGACAGGACACTCCTACGAGCAGTACTTC. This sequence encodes CASSLAERTGHSYEQYF.

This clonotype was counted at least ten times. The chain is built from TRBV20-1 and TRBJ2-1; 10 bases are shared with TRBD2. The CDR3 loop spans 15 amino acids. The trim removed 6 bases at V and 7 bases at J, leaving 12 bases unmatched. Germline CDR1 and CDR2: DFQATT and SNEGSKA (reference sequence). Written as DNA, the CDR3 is TGCAGTGCCCCTACCGAGCGGGAGGGCCGGAATGAGCAGTTCTTC. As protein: CSAPTEREGRNEQFF.

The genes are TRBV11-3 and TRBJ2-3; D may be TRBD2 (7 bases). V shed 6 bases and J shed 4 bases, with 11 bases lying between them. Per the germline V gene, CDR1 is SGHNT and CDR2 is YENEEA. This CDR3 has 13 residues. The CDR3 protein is CASSWGGADTQYF. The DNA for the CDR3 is TGTGCCAGCAGTTGGGGGGGCGCAGATACGCAGTATTTT.

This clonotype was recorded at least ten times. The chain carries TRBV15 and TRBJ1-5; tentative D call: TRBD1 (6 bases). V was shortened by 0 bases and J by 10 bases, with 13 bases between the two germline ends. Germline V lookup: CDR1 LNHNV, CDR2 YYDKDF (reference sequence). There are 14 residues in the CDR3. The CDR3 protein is CATSRDQGIGPQHF. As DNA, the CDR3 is TGTGCCACCAGCAGAGATCAGGGGATAGGTCCCCAGCATTTT.

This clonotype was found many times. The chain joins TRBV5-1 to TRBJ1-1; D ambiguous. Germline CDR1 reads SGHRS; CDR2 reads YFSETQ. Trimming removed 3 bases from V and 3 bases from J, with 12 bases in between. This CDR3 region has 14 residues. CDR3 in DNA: TGCGCCAGCAGCTGGGAAGGGCGGGACACTGAAGCTTTCTTT. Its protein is CASSWEGRDTEAFF.

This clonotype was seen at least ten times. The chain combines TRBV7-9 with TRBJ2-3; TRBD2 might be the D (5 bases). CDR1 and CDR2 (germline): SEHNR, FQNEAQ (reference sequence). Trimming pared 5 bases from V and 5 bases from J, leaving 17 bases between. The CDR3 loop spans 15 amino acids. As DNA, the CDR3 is TGTGCCAGCAGCAGAACTAGGAACGTAAAAGATACGCAGTATTTT. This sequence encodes CASSRTRNVKDTQYF.

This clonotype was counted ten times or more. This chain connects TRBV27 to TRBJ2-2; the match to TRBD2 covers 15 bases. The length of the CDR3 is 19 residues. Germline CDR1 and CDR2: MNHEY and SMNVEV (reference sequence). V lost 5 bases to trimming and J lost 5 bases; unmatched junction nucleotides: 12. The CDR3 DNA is TGTGCCAGCAGTCCGGGACTAGCGGGGGGATCGGGGTCGACCGGGGAGCTGTTTTTT. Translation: CASSPGLAGGSGSTGELFF.

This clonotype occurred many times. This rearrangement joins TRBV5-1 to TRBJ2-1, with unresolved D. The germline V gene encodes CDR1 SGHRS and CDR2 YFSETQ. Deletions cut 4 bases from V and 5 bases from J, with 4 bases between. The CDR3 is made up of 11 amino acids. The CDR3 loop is CASSGDNEQFF. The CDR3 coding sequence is TGCGCCAGCAGCGGAGACAATGAGCAGTTCTTC.